This TCR beta chain was sequenced for a study of low-dose radiotherapy and immunotherapy resistance in tumors. Study overall: The authors gave intravenous cyclophosphamide 200 mg/m2 every two weeks, one day before radiation and immunotherapy. Patients took aspirin (300 mg orally, daily) for four cycles beginning at cycle 1 day 1.

This clonotype came up many times. Time point denoted: after trial treatment. Treatment described: LDRT plus nivolumab, ipilimumab, low-dose cyclophosphamide and aspirin (RACIN trial). Eligibility required advanced solid tumors lacking tumor-infiltrating lymphocytes. Trimming took off 3 bases at V and 8 bases at J, with 7 bases between the two ends. The CDR3 consists of 12 residues. CDR1 is SGHAT, CDR2 FQNNGV, per germline. Gene-specific TRAV and TRBV primers were used for first-strand cDNA, covering alpha and beta chains. It was with a constant-region primer and a V-primer adapter that TCRs were amplified over approximately 20 PCR cycles. Isolated mRNA underwent amplification by in vitro transcription. Each CDR3 protein gets one entry after TCRdb re-called the reads with MiXCR. This table holds 100,000 or so distinct CDR3 sequences, around 21% found once.

The rearrangement joins TRBV11-2 to TRBJ1-4; D call uncertain. Sequencing was performed on PBMCs, taken after low-dose radiotherapy plus immunotherapy. This sequence was found in a male donor with prostate cancer. The CDR3 bases are TGTGCCAGCAGCTTCGGAACCGAAAAACTGTTTTTT. This codes for CASSFGTEKLFF.